The clone carrying this TCR beta chain was observed a single time. Its antigen is unknown. The V and J ends lost 4 bases and 7 bases, in that order; junction bases with no gene match: 2. Germline CDR1 MDHEN, CDR2 SYDVKM. The CDR3 consists of 14 residues. The source of the sample is a study of T-cell memory formation after mild COVID-19. Notes on the study in general: There were some responding clones in pre-infection memory, which suggested that cross-reactive memory had joined. Later expanders leaned toward CD4+, whereas clones contracting from day 15 to 85 were balanced CD4/CD8. Whether day 37 second-wave clones are SARS-CoV-2-specific was not confirmed.

TCR alpha and TCR beta cDNA libraries carrying sample barcodes and UMIs were produced by 5'RACE using constant-segment primers. TCRdb used MiXCR to reprocess the 5' RACE reads, holding one entry per CDR3 protein. This table has about 400,000 distinct CDR3 sequences, about 16% appearing once. The TCR comes from a man aged 18 to 30 who had mild COVID-19 (a few samples of this study predate the infection). Cell type and time point are not known. Sequenced: PBMCs or a T cell subset sorted from them (not recorded which). The rearrangement links TRBV28 to TRBJ1-6; 9 nucleotides line up with TRBD1. CDR3 amino acids: CASSSGTGNSPLHF. CDR3 coding DNA: TGTGCCAGCAGTTCCGGGACAGGGAATTCACCCCTCCACTTT.